This T cell receptor (beta chain) was identified during a study of T cells in Graves' hyperthyroidism and ophthalmopathy. Notes on the study in general: In the blood, most expanded thyroid clonotypes above 0.001 appeared as well. Ophthalmopathy and stable hyperthyroidism were told apart by a 13 V-J model.

RNA transcripts yielded amplified TCR beta CDR3 regions. A first-round RT-PCR of the TCR CDR3 used the HTBI primer set. TCRdb re-derived calls from the multiplex PCR reads in MiXCR, one entry per CDR3 protein. This sample has more than 550,000 distinct CDR3 sequences, with about 18% found just once. Germline V lookup: CDR1 MNHEY, CDR2 SMNVEV (reference sequence). CDR3 length: 16 amino acids. V shed 4 bases and J 4 bases; nucleotides not matched to a gene: 11. There are a few counts of this clonotype. Its antigen is undetermined. Patients aged 18 to 65 with hyperthyroidism were newly diagnosed, with duration under 2 months. Out of over 7.5 ml of fresh peripheral blood came the PBMCs.

This chain links TRBV27 with TRBJ2-7, with 9 bases lining up with TRBD1. The specimen was blood. The TCR sequence derives from a man aged 50-60 years with Graves' hyperthyroidism. CDR3 sequence (DNA): TGTGCCAGCAGTTCCCTCGGGACAGGGCGGTCGTACGAGCAGTACTTC. Residues: CASSSLGTGRSYEQYF.